This passage covers 29 T cell receptor beta chains from one sample sequenced in a study of blood T cells in healthy people across ages. A second PCR of roughly 7 to 11 cycles used a sample-barcoded 5' primer and a J-beta primer mix. TCRdb itself ran the 5' RACE reads through MiXCR, one entry per CDR3 protein. The sample contains approximately 850,000 distinct CDR3 sequences, over 45% of which appear only once. The sample was blood. The receptors derive from a man between 25 and 39 years old in good health.

Comments on this clonotype: One end of the junction does not line up with germline, which may come from a read error. The rearrangement uses TRBV7-7 and TRBJ2-4; D is undetermined. The end of the DNA is better explained by TRBJ2-5, so the J call may be wrong. CDR3 size: 13 residues. The germline V gene has CDR1 SSHAT and CDR2 FNYEAQ (reference sequence). The CDR3 protein is CASSSDHEETQYF. The CDR3 bases are TGTGCTAGCAGCTCGGACCATGAAGAGACCCAGTACTTC.

This clonotype was seen more than once but under ten times. The J gene is TRBJ2-4, the V gene TRBV3-1; possible D gene TRBD2, 5 bases. The germline gives CDR1 LGHDT, CDR2 YNNKEL (reference sequence). The CDR3 covers 15 residues. V lost 0 bases to trimming and J lost 5 bases, with 11 bases between them. For the CDR3, the DNA is TGTGCCAGCAGCCAAGAGCGGGTTCTGGAAAACATTCAGTACTTC. Translation gives CASSQERVLENIQYF.

The CDR3 nucleotides are TGCAGTGCTAGAGCCCGTCTGACCGCTGGGAACAGGGGCACAGATACGCAGTATTTT. It specifies CSARARLTAGNRGTDTQYF. V gene TRBV20-1 combines with J gene TRBJ2-3; tentatively, D is TRBD1 (6 bases). Trimming cost V 1 base and J 1 base, with 24 bases left between them. Per the germline V gene, CDR1 is DFQATT and CDR2 is SNEGSKA (reference sequence). The CDR3 is 19 amino acids.

The rearrangement uses TRBV29-1 and TRBJ2-7; 10 bases line up with TRBD2. There are 12 residues in the CDR3. V lost 8 bases to trimming and J lost 2 bases; unmatched junction nucleotides: 3. The germline V gene has CDR1 SQVTM and CDR2 ANQGSEA. In DNA form, the CDR3 reads TGCAGCATAAGCGGGGGGGCCTACGAGCAGTACTTC. Translated: CSISGGAYEQYF.

The chain employs TRBV9 and TRBJ2-5; D not certain. Germline loops: CDR1 SGDLS, CDR2 YYNGEE. V was clipped by 0 bases and J by 1 base, with 7 bases between them. CDR3 length equals 14 residues. DNA for the CDR3: TGTGCCAGCAGCGTAGAGGTCGGCCAAGAGACCCAGTACTTC. This gives the protein CASSVEVGQETQYF.

The J gene is TRBJ2-4, the V gene TRBV10-3; possibly TRBD1 for D (5 bases). Gene TRBJ2-7 matches the end of the DNA better, so the J call may be wrong. Germline CDR1 ENHRY, CDR2 SYGVKD. This CDR3 has 15 amino acids. The CDR3 bases are TGTGCCATCAGTGACCCCCCGCAGGGAAACTACGAGCAGTACTTC. It encodes CAISDPPQGNYEQYF.

The CDR3 spells CASSRDDYEQYF. The DNA of the CDR3 is TGTGCCAGCAGTCGGGACGACTACGAGCAGTACTTC. The chain has TRBV28 and TRBJ2-7; D may match TRBD1 or TRBD2 (5 bases each). The CDR3 runs 12 residues. Germline V gene data show CDR1 as MDHEN and CDR2 as SYDVKM. With 5 bases removed from V and 3 bases from J, the gap between germline ends came to 8 bases.

The rearrangement uses TRBV4-2 and TRBJ1-5; 8 nucleotides align to TRBD1. The CDR3 consists of 15 residues. Germline values: CDR1 LGHNA, CDR2 YNFKEQ. V gave up 2 bases and J gave up 5 bases; unmatched junction bases: 5. This CDR3 reads CASSQIRQGHQPQHF. CDR3 coding DNA: TGTGCCAGCAGCCAAATTCGACAGGGGCATCAGCCCCAGCATTTT.

About this clonotype itself: A much larger clone differs from this one at a single base, so this may be a read error. The rearrangement uses TRBV27 and TRBJ2-1; 15 nucleotides align to TRBD2. Per germline, CDR1 MNHEY and CDR2 SMNVEV (reference sequence). This CDR3 has 17 amino acids. V lost 2 bases and J lost 13; bases outside the gene matches: 12. CDR3 sequence (DNA): TGTGCCAGCAGTTTAAGGGCTCCCGGGACTAGCGGGGGGACCCAGTTCTTC. It codes for CASSLRAPGTSGGTQFF.

The CDR3 nucleotides are TGCAGCGTTGAGGGGAACAGAGGAGCTAACTATGGCTACACCTTC. This codes for CSVEGNRGANYGYTF. This chain joins TRBV29-1 and TRBJ1-2; unclear D gene. The CDR3 is 15 residues long. The germline V gene has CDR1 SQVTM and CDR2 ANQGSEA. V was cut by 3 bases and J by 0 bases, with 14 bases left in between.

J is TRBJ2-6 and V is TRBV5-1; possibly TRBD1 for D (6 bases). Trimming shortened V by 4 bases and J by 0 bases, and 17 bases separated the two germline ends. CDR3 size: 18 residues. Germline V gene data show CDR1 as SGHRS and CDR2 as YFSETQ. In DNA form, the CDR3 reads TGCGCCAGCAGCGCTTCTTGGACAGCTACCTCTGGGGCCAACGTCCTGACTTTC. As protein: CASSASWTATSGANVLTF.

The chain is built from TRBV6-1 and TRBJ1-5; D remains unclear. Germline V gene sequence: CDR1 MNHNS, CDR2 SASEGT. V dropped 4 bases and J dropped 1 base, with 11 bases sitting between them. The CDR3 covers 15 residues. CDR3 amino acids: CASSGKDGSNQPQHF. The CDR3 DNA reads as TGTGCCAGCAGTGGCAAGGACGGGAGCAATCAGCCCCAGCATTTT.

This chain connects TRBV3-1 to TRBJ1-1; 8 bases align to TRBD1. The length of the CDR3 is 14 residues. Germline V gene sequence: CDR1 LGHDT, CDR2 YNNKEL (reference sequence). The junction had 8 bases not matched to a gene; V was cut back by 3 bases and J by 8 bases. The CDR3 here is CASSQTGAGPEAFF. The DNA for the CDR3 is TGTGCCAGCAGCCAGACAGGGGCAGGACCCGAAGCTTTCTTT.

The rearrangement uses TRBV6-2 or TRBV6-3 and TRBJ2-7, with D perhaps matching TRBD1 or TRBD2 (5 bases each). The length of the CDR3 is 14 residues. The V end lost 4 bases, the J end lost 3 bases, and 13 bases lay between the germline ends. The germline V gene encodes CDR1 MNHEY and CDR2 SVGEGT. CDR3 amino acids: CASSLGVFIYEQYF. The CDR3 DNA follows: TGTGCCAGCAGTTTGGGGGTCTTTATCTACGAGCAGTACTTC.

The chain couples TRBV5-1 to TRBJ2-2; no definite D call. Germline CDR1 reads SGHRS; CDR2 reads YFSETQ. The CDR3 runs 15 residues. V was shortened by 4 bases and J by 1 base, with 11 bases between the two germline ends. The CDR3 nucleotides read TGCGCCAGCAGCCCTAGGGCAGAGAACACCGGGGAGCTGTTTTTT. It yields the protein CASSPRAENTGELFF.

This clonotype was picked up a small number of times. CDR3 region: CASSPSENIQYF. The DNA for the CDR3 is TGTGCCAGCTCACCTTCTGAAAACATTCAGTACTTC. This rearrangement joins TRBV18 to TRBJ2-4; D is undetermined. Germline-derived CDR1 and CDR2 are KGHSH and LQKENI. The CDR3 consists of 12 residues. V dropped 3 bases and J dropped 5 bases, with 5 bases sitting between them.

The genes are TRBV6-6 and TRBJ2-5, with D possibly matching TRBD1 (6 bases). Deletions cut 0 bases from V and 5 bases from J, with 16 bases between. Germline CDR1 reads MNHNY; CDR2 reads SVGAGI (reference sequence). The CDR3 is made up of 16 amino acids. For the CDR3, the DNA is TGTGCCAGCAGTTACTCGAAACAGGGTTCCTTGGAGACCCAGTACTTC. This translates into CASSYSKQGSLETQYF.

The rearrangement links TRBV29-1 to TRBJ2-7; 7 bases align to TRBD1. The DNA end favors TRBJ2-5, so the J call may be wrong. The CDR3 has 13 residues. Germline CDR1 reads SQVTM; CDR2 reads ANQGSEA. The CDR3 sequence is CSVVTGWGETQYF. The CDR3 nucleotides are TGCAGCGTTGTGACAGGGTGGGGTGAGACCCAGTACTTC.

J is TRBJ2-6 and V is TRBV28; D perhaps matches TRBD1 (6 bases). CDR3 length: 14 amino acids. V dropped 8 bases and J dropped 4 bases, with 12 bases sitting between them. Germline CDR1 and CDR2: MDHEN and SYDVKM. CDR3 bases: TGTGCCAGCGTATCAGGGGCAGGGGCCAACGTCCTGACTTTC. It specifies CASVSGAGANVLTF.

J is TRBJ2-7 and V is TRBV20-1; D is perhaps TRBD1 (6 bases). The V gene's germline CDR1 is DFQATT and CDR2 SNEGSKA (reference sequence). This CDR3 is 15 amino acids long. The germline V and J ends were trimmed by 0 bases and 1 base, with 13 bases remaining between them. The DNA for the CDR3 is TGCAGTGCTAGAGAGGGGTCAGGGGTGTCCTACGAGCAGTACTTC. Translating it yields CSAREGSGVSYEQYF.

This clonotype was detected a few times. CDR3 residues: CSARPARRPYEQYF. CDR3 bases: TGCAGTGCTAGACCTGCAAGACGGCCCTACGAGCAGTACTTC. This chain links TRBV20-1 with TRBJ2-7; unclear D gene. The CDR3 length is 14 residues. Trimming pared 2 bases from V and 2 bases from J, leaving 13 bases between. CDR1 DFQATT and CDR2 SNEGSKA come from the germline V gene (reference sequence).

The rearrangement uses TRBV7-2 and TRBJ2-3, with a tentative D call TRBD1 (6 bases). Germline CDR1 reads SGHTA; CDR2 reads FQGNSA. This CDR3 has 17 residues. V was pared by 1 base and J by 1 base, with 15 bases between. CDR3 coding DNA: TGTGCCAGCAGCTTAGTTGGGGGCCAGGTACGCACAGATACGCAGTATTTT. As protein: CASSLVGGQVRTDTQYF.

V is TRBV20-1 and J is TRBJ2-1; D remains ambiguous. Trimming removed 0 bases from V and 10 bases from J, with 10 bases in between. CDR1 is DFQATT, CDR2 SNEGSKA, per germline (reference sequence). The CDR3 runs to 12 residues. The CDR3 DNA is TGCAGTGCTAGAGATCAATCTGTCGAGCAGTTCTTC. Protein sequence: CSARDQSVEQFF.

The chain employs TRBV4-3 and TRBJ1-2, with 7 nucleotides matching TRBD1. The CDR3 covers 15 residues. J lost 5 bases, V lost 4 bases, and 10 bases had no gene match. Looked up from germline, CDR1 is LGHNA and CDR2 is YSLEER. The CDR3 sequence: CASSPYAGTAYGYTF. The CDR3 nucleotides read TGCGCCAGCAGCCCATACGCCGGGACAGCTTATGGCTACACCTTC.

J is TRBJ1-1 and V is TRBV7-2, with 7 bases aligning to TRBD1. Per the germline V gene, CDR1 is SGHTA and CDR2 is FQGNSA. Trimming took 4 bases from V and 10 from J; bases not matched to a gene: 6. This CDR3 contains 12 residues. In DNA form, the CDR3 reads TGTGCCAGCAGCTCGAACAGGGGTGGAGCTTTCTTT. Its protein is CASSSNRGGAFF.

Turning to this clonotype: The junction shows a germline mismatch at one end, possibly a read error. The chain employs TRBV7-2 and TRBJ2-5, with TRBD2 matching 9 bases. This CDR3 is 14 amino acids long. Germline values: CDR1 SGHTA, CDR2 FQGNSA. The CDR3 nucleotides are TGTGCCGGCAGCTTCGCGGGGGGGGATGGGACCCAGTACTTC. Protein sequence: CAGSFAGGDGTQYF.

The genes are TRBV7-9 and TRBJ1-2; 8 bases align to TRBD1. The CDR3 contains 16 residues. CDR1 is SEHNR and CDR2 is FQNEAQ in the germline V gene (reference sequence). The ends lost 5 bases at V and 0 bases at J; junction bases unmatched: 8. The CDR3 region has the DNA TGTGCCAGCAGCCCGCGTTGGACAGGGACTAACTATGGCTACACCTTC. Protein sequence: CASSPRWTGTNYGYTF.

The chain uses TRBV9 and TRBJ2-5, with D unclear. Germline CDR1 and CDR2: SGDLS and YYNGEE. CDR3 length: 11 residues. The germline V and J ends were trimmed by 5 bases and 7 bases, with 9 bases remaining between them. The CDR3 region is CASSDERTQYF. The DNA of the CDR3 is TGTGCCAGCAGTGACGAGCGGACCCAGTACTTC.

The rearrangement joins TRBV7-2 to TRBJ2-6, with 7 bases aligning to TRBD1. The junction had 12 bases not matched to a gene; V was cut back by 3 bases and J by 13 bases. Germline V gene data show CDR1 as SGHTA and CDR2 as FQGNSA. The CDR3 is 15 amino acids. This CDR3 reads CASSFGVRGPSVLTF. For the CDR3, the DNA is TGTGCCAGCAGCTTCGGGGTGAGGGGGCCAAGTGTCCTGACTTTC.